The rows below give T cell receptor beta chains drawn from one sample of a study of T cell responses to AZD1222 COVID-19 vaccine. Assay used: immunoSEQ multiplex PCR; TCRdb lists only in-frame clones, some missing. Of some 55,000 clones listed, 80% to 90% are singletons. The input for sequencing was peripheral blood, taken on day 0 of AZD1222 vaccination. These receptor sequences come from an adult in good health. Both conserved end residues are part of each CDR3. Each record gives: V gene, J gene, D gene, clone size, CDR3 protein, CDR3 DNA. D genes are given only for firm matches. A row's size may be missing; if present it is once, few, many or a size class.

TRBV2,TRBJ2-5,TRBD2,NA,CASSELAGAWTQYF,TGTGCCAGCAGTGAGTTAGCGGGAGCCTGGACCCAGTACTTC
TRBV6-4,TRBJ2-2,NA,NA,CASKPGNTGELFF,TGTGCCAGCAAGCCGGGAAACACCGGGGAGCTGTTTTTT
TRBV29-1,TRBJ1-2,NA,NA,CSVSGTPNYGYTF,TGCAGCGTCTCCGGGACACCCAACTATGGCTACACCTTC
TRBV12-3/TRBV12-4,TRBJ2-3,NA,NA,CASSRISTDTQYF,TGTGCCAGCAGTAGAATTAGCACAGATACGCAGTATTTT
TRBV24-1,TRBJ2-2,NA,NA,CATSDPLVIGELFF,TGTGCCACCAGTGACCCACTAGTGATCGGGGAGCTGTTTTTT
TRBV11-3,TRBJ2-3,NA,few,CASSDDGYTDTQYF,TGTGCCAGCAGCGATGACGGGTACACAGATACGCAGTATTTT
TRBV30,TRBJ1-2,NA,NA,CAWSTGTVDYGYTF,TGTGCCTGGAGCACCGGGACTGTCGACTATGGCTACACCTTC
TRBV7-3,TRBJ2-2,TRBD2,NA,CASSPRTSLPGELFF,TGTGCCAGCAGCCCTAGGACTAGCCTGCCCGGGGAGCTGTTTTTT
TRBV11-2,TRBJ2-1,NA,once,CASSLGQGSINEQFF,TGTGCCAGCAGCTTGGGGCAGGGTTCAATTAATGAGCAGTTCTTC
TRBV27,TRBJ2-1,TRBD2,NA,CASSKLAGGPDEQFF,TGTGCCAGCAGCAAACTAGCGGGAGGGCCCGATGAGCAGTTCTTC
TRBV2,TRBJ2-1,NA,NA,CASRAPGQVNEQFF,TGTGCCAGCAGAGCCCCGGGACAAGTCAATGAGCAGTTCTTC
TRBV7-2,TRBJ1-1,NA,NA,CASSFLSGGLGDTEAFF,TGTGCCAGCAGCTTTCTCTCTGGTGGCTTGGGGGACACTGAAGCTTTCTTT
TRBV19,TRBJ1-4,NA,NA,CASSTIATNEKLFF,TGTGCCAGTAGTACCATTGCAACTAATGAAAAACTGTTTTTT
TRBV28,TRBJ2-1,TRBD2,NA,CASSSPGSGTYNEQFF,TGTGCCAGCAGTTCGCCAGGAAGCGGGACCTACAATGAGCAGTTCTTC
TRBV2,TRBJ2-1,TRBD2,NA,CASSERVTSGFIEQFF,TGTGCCAGCAGTGAAAGGGTGACTAGCGGCTTCATTGAGCAGTTCTTC
TRBV28,TRBJ2-7,TRBD2,once,CASMGLAGAEQYF,TGTGCCAGCATGGGACTAGCGGGAGCTGAGCAGTACTTC
TRBV30,TRBJ2-1,TRBD2,NA,CAWAAVAGVQFF,TGTGCCTGGGCTGCGGTAGCGGGAGTACAGTTCTTC
TRBV7-8,TRBJ2-2,NA,NA,CASSQSTSFAGELFF,TGTGCCAGCAGCCAGTCTACCTCCTTCGCCGGGGAGCTGTTTTTT
TRBV29-1,TRBJ2-3,NA,NA,CSVREFTDTQYF,TGCAGCGTTCGGGAGTTCACAGATACGCAGTATTTT
TRBV7-8,TRBJ2-7,TRBD1,NA,CASSARQGGSYEQYF,TGTGCCAGCAGCGCCCGACAGGGGGGTTCCTACGAGCAGTACTTC
TRBV7-9,TRBJ2-1,NA,NA,CASSLGLGNEQFF,TGTGCCAGCAGCTTAGGTCTGGGTAATGAGCAGTTCTTC
TRBV6-2/TRBV6-3,TRBJ2-2,TRBD2,once,CASSRRTSGGELFF,TGTGCCAGCAGCCGAAGGACTAGCGGCGGGGAGCTGTTTTTT
TRBV19,TRBJ2-7,TRBD1,NA,CASRPGGVSYEQYF,TGTGCCAGTAGACCAGGGGGTGTTTCCTACGAGCAGTACTTC
TRBV28,TRBJ2-3,NA,NA,CASSRGQTDTQYF,TGTGCCAGCAGCCGCGGACAGACAGATACGCAGTATTTT
TRBV19,TRBJ2-4,NA,NA,CASSISVKNIQYF,TGTGCCAGTAGTATCTCCGTAAAAAACATTCAGTACTTC
TRBV10-3,TRBJ2-3,NA,NA,CAINEGLADTQYF,TGTGCCATCAACGAAGGACTGGCAGATACGCAGTATTTT
TRBV9,TRBJ2-6,NA,once,CASSVGRSSGANVLTF,TGTGCCAGCAGCGTAGGACGAAGCTCCGGGGCCAACGTCCTGACTTTC
TRBV6-1,TRBJ1-4,NA,NA,CASSEVWVVATNEKLFF,TGTGCCAGCAGTGAAGTGTGGGTGGTAGCAACTAATGAAAAACTGTTTTTT
TRBV7-2,TRBJ2-7,TRBD1,NA,CASSFTGGYEQYF,TGTGCCAGCAGCTTCACAGGGGGTTACGAGCAGTACTTC
TRBV6-4,TRBJ1-5,TRBD1,NA,CASSDLGQGDYSNQPQHF,TGTGCCAGCAGTGATTTGGGACAGGGGGACTATAGCAATCAGCCCCAGCATTTT
TRBV4-1,TRBJ1-2,NA,NA,CASSLAAGGEQYGYTF,TGCGCCAGCAGCCTCGCCGCGGGGGGGGAACAGTATGGCTACACCTTC
TRBV7-9,TRBJ2-7,NA,NA,CASSRENEQYF,TGTGCCAGCAGCCGAGAGAACGAGCAGTACTTC
TRBV7-4,TRBJ1-6,TRBD1,NA,CASSSRRDRESIGNSPLHF,TGTGCCAGCAGCAGTCGGCGGGACAGGGAGAGTATCGGGAATTCACCCCTCCACTTT
TRBV15,TRBJ2-7,NA,NA,CATSTDSYEQYF,TGTGCCACCAGCACGGACTCCTACGAGCAGTACTTC
TRBV13,TRBJ1-4,NA,NA,CASSLADSEKLFF,TGTGCCAGCAGCTTAGCTGACAGCGAAAAACTGTTTTTT
TRBV3-1/TRBV3-2,TRBJ1-6,NA,NA,CASSQVSGSGLNSPLHF,TGTGCCAGCAGCCAAGTATCGGGGTCGGGGCTTAATTCACCCCTCCACTTT
TRBV7-8,TRBJ1-4,NA,few,CASSLAGTPEKLFF,TGTGCCAGCAGCTTAGCTGGGACACCCGAAAAACTGTTTTTT
TRBV6-6,TRBJ2-5,NA,NA,CASSIQGAETQYF,TGTGCCAGCAGTATCCAAGGGGCGGAGACCCAGTACTTC
TRBV29-1,TRBJ2-4,NA,once,CSVPAGTKNIQYF,TGCAGCGTTCCCGCGGGGACCAAAAACATTCAGTACTTC
TRBV6-1,TRBJ1-1,NA,NA,CASSDQGRTEAFF,TGTGCCAGCAGTGACCAGGGTCGCACTGAAGCTTTCTTT
TRBV11-2,TRBJ2-7,TRBD1,NA,CASSFVQGNYEQYF,TGTGCCAGCAGCTTCGTACAGGGGAATTACGAGCAGTACTTC
TRBV30,TRBJ1-1,NA,NA,CAWSRGGMTEAFF,TGTGCCTGGTCCCGAGGGGGGATGACTGAAGCTTTCTTT
TRBV5-4,TRBJ1-4,NA,NA,CASRRRGGEKLFF,TGTGCCAGCAGGAGACGGGGCGGCGAAAAACTGTTTTTT
TRBV11-2,TRBJ1-2,TRBD1,NA,CASSLRTGGGYTF,TGTGCCAGCAGCTTAAGGACAGGCGGTGGCTACACCTTC
TRBV11-2,TRBJ2-1,TRBD2,NA,CASINSQASGTEQFF,TGTGCCAGCATCAACTCTCAGGCTAGCGGGACTGAGCAGTTCTTC
TRBV9,TRBJ1-3,NA,medium-sized,CASSVSDAGNTIYF,TGTGCCAGCAGCGTGTCAGATGCTGGAAACACCATATATTTT
TRBV2,TRBJ2-5,TRBD2,NA,CASSASGLAEETQYF,TGTGCCAGCAGTGCTTCGGGACTAGCGGAAGAGACCCAGTACTTC
TRBV27,TRBJ2-1,TRBD1,NA,CASRTDRVSSYNEQFF,TGTGCCAGCAGAACCGACAGGGTGTCTTCGTACAATGAGCAGTTCTTC
TRBV6-4,TRBJ2-3,TRBD1,NA,CASREGQGGTDTQYF,TGTGCCAGCAGGGAGGGACAGGGAGGTACAGATACGCAGTATTTT
TRBV29-1,TRBJ1-1,NA,NA,CSVDGLGSEAFF,TGCAGCGTTGATGGGCTTGGGTCTGAAGCTTTCTTT
TRBV2,TRBJ1-2,TRBD1,NA,CASSRSGQGNYGYTF,TGTGCCAGCAGCCGATCCGGACAGGGCAACTATGGCTACACCTTC
TRBV5-1,TRBJ1-1,NA,NA,CASSLGAIGMNTEAFF,TGCGCCAGCAGCTTGGGGGCAATCGGAATGAACACTGAAGCTTTCTTT
TRBV7-3,TRBJ2-1,NA,NA,CASSLVGGDEQFF,TGTGCCAGCAGCTTAGTTGGGGGCGATGAGCAGTTCTTC
TRBV2,TRBJ1-6,NA,NA,CASSEDLFGSPLHF,TGTGCCAGCAGTGAGGATCTATTTGGGTCACCCCTCCACTTT
TRBV7-2,TRBJ2-3,NA,few,CASTPEGGFADTQYF,TGTGCCAGCACTCCTGAGGGCGGGTTCGCAGATACGCAGTATTTT
TRBV28,TRBJ1-2,NA,NA,CASRSRTGDYGYTF,TGTGCCAGCAGATCAAGGACCGGGGACTATGGCTACACCTTC
TRBV5-1,TRBJ2-4,NA,NA,CASSFSSWIDIQYF,TGCGCCAGCAGCTTTAGCTCGTGGATTGACATTCAGTACTTC
TRBV19,TRBJ1-1,NA,NA,CASYSDPGNTEAFF,TGTGCCAGTTACTCAGACCCAGGTAACACTGAAGCTTTCTTT
TRBV7-2,TRBJ1-1,NA,NA,CASSLYREGTEAFF,TGTGCCAGCAGCTTATATCGGGAGGGCACTGAAGCTTTCTTT